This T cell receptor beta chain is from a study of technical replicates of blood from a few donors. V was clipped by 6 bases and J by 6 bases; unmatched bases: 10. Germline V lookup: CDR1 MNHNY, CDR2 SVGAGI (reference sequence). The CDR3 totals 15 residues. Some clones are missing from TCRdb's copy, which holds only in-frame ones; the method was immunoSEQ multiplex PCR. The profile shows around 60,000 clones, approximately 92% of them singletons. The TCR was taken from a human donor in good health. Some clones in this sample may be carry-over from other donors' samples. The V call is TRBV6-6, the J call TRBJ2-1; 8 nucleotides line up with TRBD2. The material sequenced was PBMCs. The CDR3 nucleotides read TGTGCCAGCAGCTCACGCGGGAGGCCTGGCAATGAGCAGTTCTTC. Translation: CASSSRGRPGNEQFF.